The T cell receptor (beta chain) described here comes from a study of cytomegalovirus exposure and HLA in healthy donors. Study conclusions and caveats: Available immune exposure information covered CMV serostatus only. In a later analysis, a missense DCLRE1C variant was linked to TCR beta V- and J-gene trimming. A few of the chains that were CMV-associated were confirmed in vitro to be specific for CMV antigens. Earlier findings revealed that most TCR beta V segments proved productive either about 87% or about 30% of the time.

In the PCR, 60 Vbeta and 13 Jbeta primers were used. Clones were sequenced by immunoSEQ multiplex PCR, and TCRdb holds only the in-frame ones, with some missing. Among 55,000 to 70,000 clones listed, about 80% were seen once. In germline, CDR1 is GTSNPN, CDR2 SVGIG (reference sequence). This CDR3 comprises 14 residues. V was pared by 0 bases and J by 8 bases, with 14 bases between. Points on this clone: The antigen remains unidentified.

The chain has TRBV30 and TRBJ2-4; maybe TRBD1 (5 bases). The sample was PBMCs. This clonotype was sampled from a man aged 18 to 29 in good health and CMV-seropositive. CDR3 bases: TGTGCCTGGAGTGTACCGACAGATGTCCACATTCAGTACTTC. This gives the protein CAWSVPTDVHIQYF.